The rows below give T cell receptor beta chains drawn from one sample of a study of blood T cell repertoires in COVID-19. The table came from immunoSEQ multiplex PCR; TCRdb's copy has only in-frame clones and leaves some out. The data hold roughly 150,000 clones, with 80% to 90% observed a single time. The sequenced material came from peripheral blood. The source of these receptors is a woman in her 70s with acute or convalescent COVID-19. Each CDR3 is given with its conserved first and last residue. The order of the fields is D gene, J gene, V gene, CDR3 protein. D genes are given only for firm matches.

d_gene: -
j_gene: TRBJ1-1
v_gene: TRBV28
CDR3aa: CASHFGGRYTEAFF

d_gene: -
j_gene: TRBJ2-1
v_gene: TRBV7-8
CDR3aa: CASSRGSSYYNEQFF

d_gene: TRBD1
j_gene: TRBJ2-6
v_gene: TRBV7-9
CDR3aa: CASSPGTGSSGANVLTF

d_gene: -
j_gene: TRBJ1-4
v_gene: TRBV6-8
CDR3aa: CASSPRGGEEEKLFF

d_gene: -
j_gene: TRBJ1-5
v_gene: TRBV18
CDR3aa: CASSPRPQGVLNQPQHF

d_gene: TRBD1
j_gene: TRBJ2-3
v_gene: TRBV5-1
CDR3aa: CASSLDRTGSDTQYF

d_gene: TRBD1
j_gene: TRBJ1-1
v_gene: TRBV28
CDR3aa: CASSFDWGQIRTEAFF

d_gene: TRBD1
j_gene: TRBJ2-7
v_gene: TRBV10-3
CDR3aa: CAISESPGGFYEQYF

d_gene: -
j_gene: TRBJ2-3
v_gene: TRBV7-2
CDR3aa: CASSQGGLGADTQYF

d_gene: TRBD2
j_gene: TRBJ2-1
v_gene: TRBV3-1/TRBV3-2
CDR3aa: CASRRTSGGSNEQFF

d_gene: -
j_gene: TRBJ1-5
v_gene: TRBV7-2
CDR3aa: CASSLAGGRGNQPQHF

d_gene: TRBD1
j_gene: TRBJ2-1
v_gene: TRBV6-6
CDR3aa: CASSPTGSYNEQFF

d_gene: TRBD2
j_gene: TRBJ2-7
v_gene: TRBV7-2
CDR3aa: CASSFATSAGVQYF

d_gene: TRBD1
j_gene: TRBJ2-7
v_gene: TRBV5-1
CDR3aa: CASRTGTGVYEQYF

d_gene: -
j_gene: TRBJ1-2
v_gene: TRBV18
CDR3aa: CASSPEGRNYGYTF

d_gene: -
j_gene: TRBJ2-6
v_gene: TRBV3-1/TRBV3-2
CDR3aa: CASSPRRGMLFGANVLTF

d_gene: -
j_gene: TRBJ2-2
v_gene: TRBV6-2/TRBV6-3
CDR3aa: CASSYGPSLNPTGELFF

d_gene: TRBD1
j_gene: TRBJ2-2
v_gene: TRBV19
CDR3aa: CASRRDRAGELFF

d_gene: TRBD2
j_gene: TRBJ2-7
v_gene: TRBV2
CDR3aa: CASSPTSGGYEQYF

d_gene: TRBD1
j_gene: TRBJ1-5
v_gene: TRBV19
CDR3aa: CASSILGQKDQPQHF

d_gene: -
j_gene: TRBJ1-6
v_gene: TRBV27
CDR3aa: CASSTGFTSSYNSPLHF

d_gene: -
j_gene: TRBJ1-5
v_gene: TRBV19
CDR3aa: CASSIGDFNQPQHF

d_gene: -
j_gene: TRBJ2-2
v_gene: TRBV10-1
CDR3aa: CASNGNNREGLFF

d_gene: TRBD1
j_gene: TRBJ1-4
v_gene: TRBV5-4
CDR3aa: CASSLQGAEKLFF

d_gene: -
j_gene: TRBJ1-4
v_gene: TRBV30
CDR3aa: CAWSVTLGELFF

d_gene: TRBD1
j_gene: TRBJ1-3
v_gene: TRBV28
CDR3aa: CASSRDRAAGNTIYF

d_gene: TRBD2
j_gene: TRBJ2-5
v_gene: TRBV3-1/TRBV3-2
CDR3aa: CASSQDRLAQETQYF

d_gene: TRBD1
j_gene: TRBJ1-2
v_gene: TRBV3-1/TRBV3-2
CDR3aa: CASSPGQGLGYTF

d_gene: TRBD1
j_gene: TRBJ1-5
v_gene: TRBV10-3
CDR3aa: CAISQGKQPQHF

d_gene: -
j_gene: TRBJ1-6
v_gene: TRBV5-1
CDR3aa: CASSLVSRGSYNSPLHF

d_gene: -
j_gene: TRBJ1-3
v_gene: TRBV2
CDR3aa: CASSDLSTGNTIYF

d_gene: -
j_gene: TRBJ2-1
v_gene: TRBV2
CDR3aa: CASRHELHLTNNEQFF

d_gene: -
j_gene: TRBJ1-3
v_gene: TRBV19
CDR3aa: CASSTGEGNTIYF

d_gene: TRBD1
j_gene: TRBJ1-3
v_gene: TRBV7-6
CDR3aa: CASSPRDRVTGNTIYF

d_gene: TRBD1
j_gene: TRBJ1-1
v_gene: TRBV10-1
CDR3aa: CASRYRDRLAFF

d_gene: -
j_gene: TRBJ2-5
v_gene: TRBV10-3
CDR3aa: CAISESGGSLQETQYF

d_gene: TRBD2
j_gene: TRBJ2-1
v_gene: TRBV19
CDR3aa: CASSTGLAGGSNEQFF

d_gene: -
j_gene: TRBJ1-4
v_gene: TRBV2
CDR3aa: CASSEFQATNEKLFF

d_gene: TRBD1
j_gene: TRBJ1-4
v_gene: TRBV7-9
CDR3aa: CASSRQGANEKLFF

d_gene: -
j_gene: TRBJ1-2
v_gene: TRBV4-3
CDR3aa: CASSQEARGSYGYTF

d_gene: TRBD2
j_gene: TRBJ2-5
v_gene: TRBV6-5
CDR3aa: CAVGGARETQYF

d_gene: -
j_gene: TRBJ1-6
v_gene: TRBV27
CDR3aa: CASSRLSRATSSYNSPLHF

d_gene: TRBD1
j_gene: TRBJ1-3
v_gene: TRBV11-2
CDR3aa: CASSSGGAGNTIYF

d_gene: TRBD1
j_gene: TRBJ1-1
v_gene: TRBV12-3/TRBV12-4
CDR3aa: CASTRQGYTEAFF

d_gene: TRBD1
j_gene: TRBJ2-7
v_gene: TRBV30
CDR3aa: CAWRTGTGRDEQYF

d_gene: TRBD1
j_gene: TRBJ1-1
v_gene: TRBV6-6
CDR3aa: CASSLDRVEAFF

d_gene: -
j_gene: TRBJ1-1
v_gene: TRBV3-1/TRBV3-2
CDR3aa: CASSHGRSEAFF

d_gene: -
j_gene: TRBJ2-5
v_gene: TRBV28
CDR3aa: CASSFGDTRGETQYF

d_gene: -
j_gene: TRBJ2-1
v_gene: TRBV5-6
CDR3aa: CASSLLRRDTYNEQFF

d_gene: -
j_gene: TRBJ1-6
v_gene: TRBV6-2/TRBV6-3
CDR3aa: CASSRQTWINSPLHF

d_gene: TRBD2
j_gene: TRBJ2-2
v_gene: TRBV5-1
CDR3aa: CASSFGGTTPPGELFF

d_gene: TRBD1
j_gene: TRBJ2-3
v_gene: TRBV27
CDR3aa: CASSLRTGQGVADTQYF

d_gene: TRBD1
j_gene: TRBJ1-2
v_gene: TRBV9
CDR3aa: CASSVDRGQGYGYTF

d_gene: -
j_gene: TRBJ1-2
v_gene: TRBV13
CDR3aa: CASSLSRQNYGYTF

d_gene: -
j_gene: TRBJ1-2
v_gene: TRBV28
CDR3aa: CASSWANYGYTF

d_gene: -
j_gene: TRBJ1-2
v_gene: TRBV12-5
CDR3aa: CASGLDLQGRGGYTF

d_gene: TRBD1
j_gene: TRBJ1-2
v_gene: TRBV5-1
CDR3aa: CASSLGQGGYGYTF

d_gene: -
j_gene: TRBJ1-2
v_gene: TRBV18
CDR3aa: CASSPRGLAGVDGYTF

d_gene: TRBD1
j_gene: TRBJ1-1
v_gene: TRBV7-3
CDR3aa: CASSSSGGGNTEAFF

d_gene: TRBD1
j_gene: TRBJ2-7
v_gene: TRBV7-6
CDR3aa: CASSLAGQGASYEQYF